This T cell receptor beta chain was identified during a study of blood T cell repertoires in COVID-19. Trimming stripped 1 base from V and 4 bases from J, with 16 bases between. This CDR3 is built from 16 residues. CDR1 SEHNR and CDR2 FQNEAQ come from the germline V gene (reference sequence). Here immunoSEQ multiplex PCR was the method, and the copy in TCRdb shows in-frame clones only, minus some. The top ten hold roughly 2.6% of the sample, which has about 240,000 clones, approximately 88% seen once. This TCR was recovered from a woman between 25 and 40 years old with acute COVID-19. Sequencing was done on a sample of PBMCs or T cells enriched from blood (not recorded which). This chain joins TRBV7-9 and TRBJ1-2; perhaps TRBD1 as D (6 bases). CDR3 residues: CASSLGAGADIYGYTF. CDR3 coding DNA: TGTGCCAGCAGCTTAGGAGCGGGGGCCGATATCTATGGCTACACCTTC. Complete variable domain (other parts from reference TRBV7-9 and TRBJ1-2): DTGVSQNPRHKITKRGQNVTFRCDPISEHNRLYWYRQTLGQGPEFLTYFQNEAQLEKSRLLSDRFSAERPKGSFSTLEIQRTEQGDSAMYLCASSLGAGADIYGYTFGSGTRLTVV.